The present T cell receptor (beta chain) was sequenced within a study of blood T cell repertoires in COVID-19. Overall study: COVID-19 samples collected from the United States, Italy and Spain covered acute and convalescent phases. PBMCs, B-cell-depleted T cells, or T cells provided the cDNA or gDNA that made up the material.

V was clipped by 5 bases and J by 4 bases, with 18 bases between them. CDR1 SGHAT and CDR2 FQNNGV come from the germline V gene. CDR3 length: 15 residues. Under the authors' procedure: Estimated nucleated cell counts came from reference gene primer amplification. Only in-frame clones appear in the TCRdb table, and some are missing; sequencing was by immunoSEQ multiplex PCR. Clone size and the V and J calls come from that table; the DNA yielded D and trimming. The data show about 56,000 clones, roughly 78% seen once. Sequenced sample: peripheral blood. This chain uses TRBV11-2 with TRBJ2-7, with D unclear. This TCR was recovered from a woman aged 80 or over with acute or convalescent COVID-19. The CDR3 DNA follows: TGTGCCAGCAGCGGCCGAACTATAGGTGGATACGAGCAGTACTTC. Amino acid sequence: CASSGRTIGGYEQYF.